The present TCR beta chain was sequenced within a study of blood T cell repertoires in COVID-19. Study-level information: The samples span acute and convalescent COVID-19 from the United States, Italy and Spain. PBMCs, B-cell-depleted T cells, or T cells provided the cDNA or gDNA that made up the material.

V shed 6 bases, J shed 11 bases, and the junction held 8 bases outside the gene matches. This CDR3 is built from 13 residues. Germline V gene data show CDR1 as SNHLY and CDR2 as FYNNEI. Original processing notes: Nucleated cell number was recorded as an estimate derived from reference gene primer amplification. TCRdb's copy holds only in-frame clones and misses some; the assay was immunoSEQ multiplex PCR. That table supplies the V and J calls and clone size; D and trimming were determined from the DNA. The data contain more than 200,000 clones, 70% to 90% of them singletons. The sequenced sample was peripheral blood. J is TRBJ1-4 and V is TRBV2; 8 bases fit TRBD1. The source is a man younger than 30 with active or convalescent COVID-19. In DNA, the CDR3 is TGTGCCAGCAGCTCAGGGGGCGCTTCTAAACTGTTTTTT. It yields the protein CASSSGGASKLFF.